The 17 T cell receptor beta chains below all came from one sample that was sequenced in a study of cytomegalovirus exposure and HLA in healthy donors. PCR employed 60 Vbeta and 13 Jbeta primers. The table came from immunoSEQ multiplex PCR; TCRdb's copy has only in-frame clones and leaves some out. The sample records 160,000 or so clones, 81% being singletons. The specimen sequenced was PBMCs. These receptors came from a man in his fifties in good health and CMV-seropositive.

The chain carries TRBV28 and TRBJ1-1; D is uncertain. Germline lookup yields CDR1 MDHEN and CDR2 SYDVKM. The V end was cut by 3 bases, the J end by 1 base, with 9 bases between. This CDR3 is built from 14 residues. CDR3 in amino acids: CASSFMGRNTEAFF. CDR3 nucleotide sequence: TGTGCCAGCAGTTTTATGGGCAGGAACACTGAAGCTTTCTTT.

The chain joins TRBV9 to TRBJ1-5; no clear D gene. The germline gives CDR1 SGDLS, CDR2 YYNGEE. V was clipped by 0 bases and J by 4 bases, with 5 bases between them. The CDR3 spans 13 residues. The CDR3 nucleotides are TGTGCCAGCAGCGTAGAGCCGAATCAGCCCCAGCATTTT. This translates into CASSVEPNQPQHF.

The rearrangement joins TRBV19 to TRBJ2-1, with D possibly matching TRBD1 (8 bases). CDR3 size: 15 residues. V was clipped by 6 bases and J by 4 bases, with 16 bases between them. CDR1 and CDR2 (germline): LNHDA, SQIVND (reference sequence). The CDR3 sequence is CASRIDRGGYNEQFF. The CDR3 region has the DNA TGTGCCAGTAGGATCGACAGGGGAGGGTACAATGAGCAGTTCTTC.

J is TRBJ2-3 and V is TRBV19; 7 bases line up with TRBD1. After removal of 6 bases from V and 8 bases from J, the junction contained 8 bases not matched to a gene. CDR3 length equals 13 residues. From germline, CDR1 is LNHDA and CDR2 SQIVND (reference sequence). CDR3 sequence: CASRDRVRSTQYF. The CDR3 DNA reads TGTGCCAGTAGAGACAGGGTCCGGAGTACGCAGTATTTT. Looking up the rest from reference TRBV19 and TRBJ2-3 gives the full variable domain: DGGITQSPKYLFRKEGQNVTLSCEQNLNHDAMYWYRQDPGQGLRLIYYSQIVNDFQKGDIAEGYSVSREKKESFPLTVTSAQKNPTAFYLCASRDRVRSTQYFGPGTRLTVL.

The chain employs TRBV4-3 and TRBJ2-7, with a tentative D call TRBD2 (6 bases). V lost 1 base, J lost 3 bases, and 13 bases lay in between. There are 15 residues in the CDR3. Germline CDR1 LGHNA, CDR2 YSLEER. As DNA, the CDR3 is TGCGCCAGCAGCCAAGTGGCGGGGAGTCACTACGAGCAGTACTTC. It is translated as CASSQVAGSHYEQYF.

Here the CDR3 DNA reads TGCAGCGTTGAAGACAGCTCCTACGAGCAGTACTTC. It encodes CSVEDSSYEQYF. The genes are TRBV29-1 and TRBJ2-7; no firm D call. Trimming shortened V by 0 bases and J by 0 bases, and 3 bases separated the two germline ends. This CDR3 has 12 amino acids. From germline, CDR1 is SQVTM and CDR2 ANQGSEA.

The gene calls are TRBV5-1 and TRBJ2-2; tentatively, D is TRBD1 (5 bases). Germline V gene lookup returns CDR1 SGHRS and CDR2 YFSETQ. Trimming removed 0 bases at V and 7 bases at J, with 7 bases between. The CDR3 has 13 residues. CDR3 sequence reads: CASSLVGDGELFF. CDR3 nucleotides: TGCGCCAGCAGCTTGGTAGGGGACGGGGAGCTGTTTTTT.

This clone was picked up one time. V is TRBV7-6 and J is TRBJ2-5; 10 bases are shared with TRBD1. Germline CDR1 reads SGHVS; CDR2 reads FNYEAQ. V was clipped by 5 bases and J by 1 base; unmatched bases: 7. This CDR3 spans 16 amino acids. CDR3 loop: CASSHGQGEIQETQYF. CDR3 coding DNA: TGTGCCAGCAGCCACGGACAGGGGGAGATCCAAGAGACCCAGTACTTC.

The chain has TRBV27 and TRBJ1-2, with TRBD1 matching over 8 bases. The V and J ends lost 6 bases and 4 bases, in that order; junction bases with no gene match: 10. Germline loops: CDR1 MNHEY, CDR2 SMNVEV (reference sequence). This CDR3 region has 15 residues. CDR3 coding DNA: TGTGCCAGCAGACCCACCGGGACAGGACCCTATGGCTACACCTTC. This sequence encodes CASRPTGTGPYGYTF.

The chain employs TRBV19 and TRBJ2-2, with 11 positions matching TRBD2. The CDR3 sequence is 15 residues long. Germline-derived CDR1 and CDR2 are LNHDA and SQIVND (reference sequence). The trim removed 6 bases at V and 4 bases at J, leaving 4 bases unmatched. CDR3 sequence: CASSQGLAVTGELFF. DNA for the CDR3: TGTGCCAGTAGCCAGGGACTAGCGGTCACCGGGGAGCTGTTTTTT.

The rearrangement uses TRBV5-3 and TRBJ2-7, with TRBD1 identical over 9 bases. TRBV5-3 is an open reading frame, and its role is uncertain. Trimming removed 2 bases from V and 0 bases from J; junction bases left unmatched: 6. The CDR3 length is 16 residues. CDR3 DNA: TGTGCCAGAAGCTTCCCCGGACAGGGGACCTCCTACGAGCAGTACTTC. Residues: CARSFPGQGTSYEQYF.

The chain uses TRBV2 and TRBJ1-6; TRBD1 matches 7 bases. Per the germline V gene, CDR1 is SNHLY and CDR2 is FYNNEI. The CDR3 sequence is 13 residues long. With 8 bases clipped from V and 6 bases from J, the junction kept 4 bases outside the gene matches. In DNA, the CDR3 is TGTGCCAGCGGGGGGACAGCTAATTCACCCCTCCACTTT. As protein: CASGGTANSPLHF. The whole variable domain, filled in from reference TRBV2 and TRBJ1-6, reads EPEVTQTPSHQVTQMGQEVILRCVPISNHLYFYWYRQILGQKVEFLVSFYNNEISEKSEIFDDQFSVERPDGSNFTLKIRSTKLEDSAMYFCASGGTANSPLHFGNGTRLTVT.

The V call is TRBV27, the J call TRBJ1-2; D possibly corresponds to TRBD1 (5 bases). The germline V and J ends were trimmed by 8 bases and 3 bases, with 13 bases remaining between them. The CDR3 covers 13 residues. Germline V CDR1 and CDR2: MNHEY, SMNVEV (reference sequence). CDR3 residues: CASRNQGDYGYTF. CDR3 DNA sequence: TGTGCCAGCCGGAATCAGGGTGACTATGGCTACACCTTC.

This rearrangement joins TRBV6-5 to TRBJ1-1; no reliable D call. Germline assignment: CDR1 MNHEY and CDR2 SVGAGI. The CDR3 sequence is 13 residues long. V was cut by 5 bases and J by 4 bases, with 11 bases left in between. The CDR3 reads CASSRTVRTEAFF. CDR3 nucleotide sequence: TGTGCCAGCAGTCGAACAGTTCGCACTGAAGCTTTCTTT.

The chain uses TRBV13 and TRBJ2-3; 11 bases fit TRBD2. Germline assignment: CDR1 PRHDT and CDR2 FYEKMQ (reference sequence). This CDR3 is built from 15 residues. Germline trimming cut 2 bases from V and 3 bases from J; bases unmatched to any gene: 1. CDR3: CASSLRTSGTDTQYF. As DNA, the CDR3 is TGTGCCAGCAGCTTAAGGACTAGCGGGACAGATACGCAGTATTTT.

V usage is TRBV19 and J usage is TRBJ2-3; 8 bases are shared with TRBD2. The V segment lost 2 bases and the J segment 0 bases; nucleotides outside the gene matches: 7. The CDR3 consists of 17 residues. Germline loops: CDR1 LNHDA, CDR2 SQIVND (reference sequence). The DNA of the CDR3 is TGTGCCAGTAGTATATCTAGCGCTAGCGGGAGCACAGATACGCAGTATTTT. It is translated as CASSISSASGSTDTQYF.

The chain uses TRBV6-5 and TRBJ1-2; 7 nucleotides match TRBD1. V gave up 4 bases and J gave up 3 bases; unmatched junction bases: 5. This CDR3 spans 14 amino acids. Per germline, CDR1 MNHEY and CDR2 SVGAGI. The CDR3 bases are TGTGCCAGCAGTTTAACCCAGGGGGACTATGGCTACACCTTC. It encodes CASSLTQGDYGYTF.